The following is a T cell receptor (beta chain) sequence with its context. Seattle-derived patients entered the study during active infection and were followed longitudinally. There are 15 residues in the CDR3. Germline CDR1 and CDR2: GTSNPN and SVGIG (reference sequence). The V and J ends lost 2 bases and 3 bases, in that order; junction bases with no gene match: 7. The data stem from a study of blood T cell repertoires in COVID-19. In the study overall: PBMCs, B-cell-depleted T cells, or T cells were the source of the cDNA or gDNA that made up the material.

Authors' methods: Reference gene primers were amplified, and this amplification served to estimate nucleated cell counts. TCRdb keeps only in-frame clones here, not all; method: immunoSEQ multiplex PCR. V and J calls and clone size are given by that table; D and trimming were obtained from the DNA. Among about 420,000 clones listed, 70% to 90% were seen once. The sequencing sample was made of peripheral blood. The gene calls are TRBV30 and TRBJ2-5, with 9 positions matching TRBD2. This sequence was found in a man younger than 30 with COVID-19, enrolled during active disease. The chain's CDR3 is CAWSFLGLAKETQYF. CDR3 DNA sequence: TGTGCCTGGAGTTTCCTGGGACTAGCCAAAGAGACCCAGTACTTC.